The text below deals with one T cell receptor beta chain. How the authors handled the data: Amplified reference gene primers provided the basis for estimating nucleated cell counts. This table comes from immunoSEQ multiplex PCR, and its TCRdb copy is limited to in-frame clones, with some not included. V and J calls and clone size come straight from that table; D and trimming were deduced from the DNA. The sample includes 200,000 to 250,000 clones, 70% to 85% of them seen just once. The data were taken from a study of blood T cell repertoires in COVID-19. Study-level information: Samples representing acute and convalescent COVID-19 were sourced from the United States, Italy and Spain.

The specimen was peripheral blood. This receptor was obtained from a man aged 45-60 years with active or convalescent COVID-19.

The CDR3 region has the DNA TGCGCCAGCAGTCCGGACAGAACCGGGGAGCTGTTTTTT. It encodes CASSPDRTGELFF. The chain links TRBV10-2 to TRBJ2-2, with D perhaps TRBD1 (6 bases). Per the germline V gene, CDR1 is WSHSY and CDR2 is SAAADI. With 5 bases removed from V and 5 bases from J, the gap between germline ends came to 9 bases. This CDR3 spans 13 amino acids.